These T cell receptor beta chains were read from a single sample in a study of Graves' ophthalmopathy and Graves' hyperthyroidism. TCRdb re-derived calls from the multiplex PCR reads in MiXCR, one entry per CDR3 protein. The sample holds about 150,000 distinct CDR3 sequences, under 40% seen once. The sequenced sample was peripheral blood. The receptors stem from a middle-aged woman with Graves' ophthalmopathy. The CDR3 runs from the conserved cysteine through the conserved F or W. A D gene is named only where the DNA matches it firmly. The size of a clone is reported for some rows only, either as once, few or many, or as a class for expanded clones.

D: TRBD1
size: once
J: TRBJ2-7
V: TRBV28
CDR3: CASSLPGTVKYF
DNA: TGTGCCAGCAGTTTACCCGGGACAGTTAAGTACTTC

D: .
size: many
J: TRBJ2-5
V: TRBV5-6
CDR3: CASSRWGAQETQYF
DNA: TGTGCCAGCAGCCGGTGGGGGGCCCAAGAGACCCAGTACTTC

D: .
size: many
J: TRBJ1-2
V: TRBV29-1
CDR3: CSADGPWGYTF
DNA: TGCAGCGCCGACGGACCTTGGGGCTACACCTTC

D: TRBD2
size: .
J: TRBJ2-5
V: TRBV13
CDR3: CASSPTSEETQYF
DNA: TGTGCCAGCAGCCCGACTAGCGAGGAGACCCAGTACTTC

D: .
size: .
J: TRBJ2-7
V: TRBV28
CDR3: CAGSFRTASYEQYF
DNA: TGTGCCGGCAGCTTCAGGACAGCATCCTACGAGCAGTACTTC

D: .
size: many
J: TRBJ1-5
V: TRBV2
CDR3: CASSEGGMHQPQHF
DNA: TGTGCCAGCAGTGAGGGGGGGATGCATCAGCCCCAGCATTTT

D: .
size: many
J: TRBJ2-1
V: TRBV2
CDR3: CASSLSGVGAWNYNEQFF
DNA: TGTGCCAGCAGCTTGTCCGGGGTGGGCGCCTGGAATTACAATGAGCAGTTCTTC

D: .
size: many
J: TRBJ1-1
V: TRBV11-2
CDR3: CASRPSQGLGTEAFF
DNA: TGTGCCAGCAGGCCGTCACAAGGACTCGGCACTGAAGCTTTCTTT

D: .
size: many
J: TRBJ1-2
V: TRBV27
CDR3: CASSSYANRVNGYTF
DNA: TGTGCCAGCAGTTCTTATGCGAACAGGGTGAATGGCTACACCTTC

D: .
size: many
J: TRBJ1-2
V: TRBV29-1
CDR3: CSVEFGTNYGYTF
DNA: TGCAGCGTTGAATTCGGAACTAACTATGGCTACACCTTC

D: .
size: many
J: TRBJ1-5
V: TRBV6-5
CDR3: CASSYRFGSNQPQHF
DNA: TGTGCCAGCAGTTACAGGTTCGGGAGCAATCAGCCCCAGCATTTT

D: TRBD1
size: many
J: TRBJ2-4
V: TRBV7-9
CDR3: CASSLGTGRNIQYF
DNA: TGTGCCAGCAGCTTAGGGACAGGGAGAAACATTCAGTACTTC

D: TRBD2
size: medium-sized
J: TRBJ2-5
V: TRBV6-2/TRBV6-3
CDR3: CASSYISGSGETQYF
DNA: TGTGCCAGCAGTTACATTAGCGGGAGTGGAGAGACCCAGTACTTC

D: TRBD1
size: many
J: TRBJ1-2
V: TRBV19
CDR3: CASRPGTGVYGYTF
DNA: TGTGCCAGTAGGCCCGGGACAGGGGTTTATGGCTACACCTTC

D: TRBD1
size: many
J: TRBJ1-1
V: TRBV5-1
CDR3: CASSYRTGMNTEAFF
DNA: TGCGCCAGCAGCTACCGGACAGGAATGAACACTGAAGCTTTCTTT

D: TRBD1
size: .
J: TRBJ1-2
V: TRBV12-3/TRBV12-4
CDR3: CASSSYRDRGRVGAGYTF
DNA: TGTGCCAGCAGTTCTTACCGGGACAGGGGGCGTGTCGGGGCAGGCTACACCTTC

D: .
size: .
J: TRBJ2-2
V: TRBV6-1
CDR3: CASIEGPRQKNTGELFF
DNA: TGTGCCAGCATTGAGGGCCCTCGGCAAAAGAACACCGGGGAGCTGTTTTTT

D: .
size: many
J: TRBJ1-1
V: TRBV12-3/TRBV12-4
CDR3: CASSLVYYGGTEAFF
DNA: TGTGCCAGCAGTTTAGTATATTACGGGGGCACTGAAGCTTTCTTT

D: .
size: many
J: TRBJ2-7
V: TRBV11-1
CDR3: CASRNRTEVYEQYF
DNA: TGTGCCAGCAGAAACCGGACGGAGGTCTACGAGCAGTACTTC

D: .
size: .
J: TRBJ1-1
V: TRBV6-5
CDR3: CASSYSTASNTEAFF
DNA: TGTGCCAGCAGTTACTCGACAGCCTCGAACACTGAAGCTTTCTTT

D: TRBD1
size: many
J: TRBJ1-5
V: TRBV7-2
CDR3: CASSFGTGGYQPQHF
DNA: TGTGCCAGCAGCTTTGGGACAGGGGGGTATCAGCCCCAGCATTTT

D: .
size: .
J: TRBJ2-5
V: TRBV6-1
CDR3: CASTPGIRETQYF
DNA: TGTGCCAGCACCCCAGGCATCCGTGAGACCCAGTACTTC

D: TRBD1
size: few
J: TRBJ1-2
V: TRBV18
CDR3: CASSSSGTGGGYGYTF
DNA: TGTGCCAGCTCGTCCTCCGGGACAGGGGGCGGCTATGGCTACACCTTC

D: .
size: many
J: TRBJ2-5
V: TRBV5-1
CDR3: CASSGTGRSQETQYF
DNA: TGCGCCAGCAGCGGGACGGGACGGAGCCAAGAGACCCAGTACTTC

D: .
size: .
J: TRBJ2-7
V: TRBV27
CDR3: CASSRAPYSYEQYF
DNA: TGTGCCAGCAGTCGGGCCCCCTACTCCTACGAGCAGTACTTC

D: .
size: many
J: TRBJ1-5
V: TRBV2
CDR3: CASSEDGQPQHF
DNA: TGTGCCAGCAGTGAGGACGGACAGCCCCAGCATTTT

D: .
size: many
J: TRBJ1-5
V: TRBV12-5
CDR3: CASGLGTVINQPQHF
DNA: TGTGCTAGTGGTTTGGGGACAGTGATAAATCAGCCCCAGCATTTT

D: TRBD1
size: many
J: TRBJ1-5
V: TRBV20-1
CDR3: CSASAGQGGQPQHF
DNA: TGCAGTGCTAGTGCAGGACAGGGGGGTCAGCCCCAGCATTTT

D: TRBD1
size: .
J: TRBJ2-7
V: TRBV7-6
CDR3: CASKGTGSPMDF
DNA: TGTGCCAGCAAGGGGACAGGGTCGCCAATGGACTTC

D: .
size: many
J: TRBJ2-5
V: TRBV11-3
CDR3: CASSLDSETQYF
DNA: TGTGCCAGCAGCTTAGACTCGGAGACCCAGTACTTC

D: TRBD1
size: many
J: TRBJ2-7
V: TRBV6-5
CDR3: CASSLQGVIYEQYF
DNA: TGTGCCAGCAGTTTACAGGGGGTTATCTACGAGCAGTACTTC

D: TRBD1
size: many
J: TRBJ1-6
V: TRBV9
CDR3: CASSTGQGTWDNSPLHF
DNA: TGTGCCAGCAGCACCGGACAGGGGACTTGGGATAATTCACCCCTCCACTTT

D: TRBD2
size: many
J: TRBJ2-7
V: TRBV11-2
CDR3: CASSFYSGSYEQYF
DNA: TGTGCCAGCAGCTTTTATAGCGGGAGCTACGAGCAGTACTTC

D: TRBD1
size: many
J: TRBJ1-2
V: TRBV27
CDR3: CASSRDRGLGGYGYTF
DNA: TGTGCCAGCAGCCGGGACAGGGGGTTAGGGGGATATGGCTACACCTTC

D: TRBD1
size: .
J: TRBJ1-1
V: TRBV30
CDR3: CAWKQGRDTEAFF
DNA: TGTGCCTGGAAACAGGGGAGGGACACTGAAGCTTTCTTT

D: .
size: .
J: TRBJ1-2
V: TRBV12-3/TRBV12-4
CDR3: CASNPGLNYGYTF
DNA: TGTGCCAGCAACCCTGGGCTAAACTATGGCTACACCTTC

D: .
size: many
J: TRBJ1-1
V: TRBV5-1
CDR3: CASSLGQNMNTEAFF
DNA: TGCGCCAGCAGCTTGGGACAGAACATGAACACTGAAGCTTTCTTT

D: TRBD2
size: .
J: TRBJ2-5
V: TRBV30
CDR3: CAWSAGGRETQYF
DNA: TGTGCCTGGAGCGCGGGAGGCAGGGAGACCCAGTACTTC

D: .
size: many
J: TRBJ2-7
V: TRBV7-8
CDR3: CASSSRSSYEQYF
DNA: TGTGCCAGCAGCTCTCGATCCTCCTACGAGCAGTACTTC

D: .
size: .
J: TRBJ2-2
V: TRBV7-3
CDR3: CASSLMSDTGELFF
DNA: TGTGCCAGCAGCTTAATGTCGGACACCGGGGAGCTGTTTTTT

D: .
size: many
J: TRBJ1-2
V: TRBV6-1
CDR3: CASTAQALGSGYTF
DNA: TGTGCCAGCACCGCTCAGGCTCTGGGAAGTGGCTACACCTTC

D: .
size: .
J: TRBJ2-5
V: TRBV6-1
CDR3: CASSPAYFQETQYF
DNA: TGTGCCAGCAGTCCCGCCTACTTCCAAGAGACCCAGTACTTC

D: TRBD2
size: .
J: TRBJ2-2
V: TRBV28
CDR3: CASSRTSGRLSGELFF
DNA: TGTGCCAGCAGTCGTACTAGCGGGAGACTCTCCGGGGAGCTGTTTTTT

D: .
size: .
J: TRBJ1-5
V: TRBV12-3/TRBV12-4
CDR3: CASSLDHSNQPQHF
DNA: TGTGCCAGCAGTTTGGACCATAGCAATCAGCCCCAGCATTTT

D: TRBD1
size: many
J: TRBJ1-5
V: TRBV3-1
CDR3: CASSPGTGPNQPQHF
DNA: TGTGCCAGCAGCCCCGGGACAGGGCCCAATCAGCCCCAGCATTTT

D: .
size: .
J: TRBJ1-1
V: TRBV20-1
CDR3: CSARSAADMNTEAFF
DNA: TGCAGTGCTAGGTCCGCTGCTGATATGAACACTGAAGCTTTCTTT

D: .
size: .
J: TRBJ2-5
V: TRBV25-1
CDR3: CASSEKGRPGETQYF
DNA: TGTGCCAGCAGTGAAAAGGGCAGGCCGGGCGAGACCCAGTACTTC